This T cell receptor beta chain was retrieved from a study of identifying expanded T cells in peripheral blood. Study-wide results and limits: Technical replicates showed around 1.3 changed clones; approximately 2 weeks approximately 15; four weeks 19.

Healthy donors had no documented immune events, such as infections, while sampled. As regards this clone: Its cognate antigen is unknown.

Here immunoSEQ multiplex PCR was the method, and the copy in TCRdb shows in-frame clones only, minus some. The sample records about 82,000 clones, 85% to 90% being singletons. The CDR3 is 14 residues long. V lost 4 bases, J lost 0 bases, and 9 bases lay in between. Germline assignment: CDR1 SNHLY and CDR2 FYNNEI. This clonotype was obtained from a person aged 18 to 75 in good health. The rearrangement joins TRBV2 to TRBJ1-1, with unresolved D. Sequencing input: blood. This CDR3 is CASSVERMNTEAFF. The CDR3 nucleotides are TGTGCCAGCAGTGTTGAGAGAATGAACACTGAAGCTTTCTTT. Full variable domain (remainder filled in from reference TRBV2 and TRBJ1-1): EPEVTQTPSHQVTQMGQEVILRCVPISNHLYFYWYRQILGQKVEFLVSFYNNEISEKSEIFDDQFSVERPDGSNFTLKIRSTKLEDSAMYFCASSVERMNTEAFFGQGTRLTVV.